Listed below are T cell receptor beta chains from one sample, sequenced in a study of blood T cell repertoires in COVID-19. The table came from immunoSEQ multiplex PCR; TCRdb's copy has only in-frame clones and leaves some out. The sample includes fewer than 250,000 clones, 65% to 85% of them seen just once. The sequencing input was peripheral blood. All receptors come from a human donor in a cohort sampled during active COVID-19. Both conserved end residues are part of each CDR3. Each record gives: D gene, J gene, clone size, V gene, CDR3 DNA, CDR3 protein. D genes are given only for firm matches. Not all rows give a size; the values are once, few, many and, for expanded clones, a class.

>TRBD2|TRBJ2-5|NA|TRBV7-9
TGTGCCAGCAGCCCATCAGGACTAGCGGGAGCGACGTACTTC
CASSPSGLAGATYF
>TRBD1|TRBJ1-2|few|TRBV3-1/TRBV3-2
TGTGCCAGCAGGGAACAGGGGCCTTCTAACTATGGCTACACCTTC
CASREQGPSNYGYTF
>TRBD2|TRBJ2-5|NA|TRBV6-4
TGTGCCAGCAGTGCAACTAGCGGGGGGGAGACCCAGTACTTC
CASSATSGGETQYF
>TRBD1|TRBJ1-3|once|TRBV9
TGTGCCAGCAGCGTGGGCAGGGGGCAGCGAAACACCATATATTTT
CASSVGRGQRNTIYF
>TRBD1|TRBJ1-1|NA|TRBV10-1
TGCGCCAGCAGTGACACAGGGGAAACTGAAGCTTTCTTT
CASSDTGETEAFF
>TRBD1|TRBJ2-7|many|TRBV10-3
TGTGCCATCAGTGTGAGACAGGGGGCACGAGAGCAGTACTTC
CAISVRQGAREQYF
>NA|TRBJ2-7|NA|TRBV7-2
TGTGCCAGCAGCTCGGTGCTTCCCTACGAGCAGTACTTC
CASSSVLPYEQYF
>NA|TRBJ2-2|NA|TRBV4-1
TGCGCCAGCAGCCAAGAGGAGACTTACAGGACCGGGGAGCTGTTTTTT
CASSQEETYRTGELFF
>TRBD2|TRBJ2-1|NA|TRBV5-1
TGCGCCAGCAGCTTGACAAAGCGGGAGTCCCTCATCTTC
CASSLTKRESLIF
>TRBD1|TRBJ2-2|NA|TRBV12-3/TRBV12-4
TGTGCCAGCAGTGCGACAGGGGCCGGGGAGCTGTTTTTT
CASSATGAGELFF
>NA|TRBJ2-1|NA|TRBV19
TGTGCCAGTAGTTACCAAGTGGGGCATGAGCAGTTCTTC
CASSYQVGHEQFF
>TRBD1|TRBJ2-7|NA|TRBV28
TGTGCCAGCAGACAGGGGGTTACCTACGAGCAGTACTTC
CASRQGVTYEQYF
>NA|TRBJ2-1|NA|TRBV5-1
TGCGCCAGCAGCTCGGACCGCAGGGTTTCCTACAATGAGCAGTTCTTC
CASSSDRRVSYNEQFF
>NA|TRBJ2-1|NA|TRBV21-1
TGTGCCAGCAGCCGCTATCATGAGCAGTTCTTC
CASSRYHEQFF
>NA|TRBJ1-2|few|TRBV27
TGTGCCACCATGGGAACAGGGTGGCGTAATGGCTACACCTTC
CATMGTGWRNGYTF
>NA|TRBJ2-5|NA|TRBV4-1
TGCGCCAGCAGCCTTCAGCGACGAGAGACCCAGTACTTC
CASSLQRRETQYF
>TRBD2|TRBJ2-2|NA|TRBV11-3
TGTGCCAGCAGCCCCGGGGTGGCGGGAGGCACCGGGGAGCTGTTTTTT
CASSPGVAGGTGELFF
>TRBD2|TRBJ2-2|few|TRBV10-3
TGTGCCATCAGGGGACTAGCGGGGGCCACCGGGGAGCTGTTTTTT
CAIRGLAGATGELFF
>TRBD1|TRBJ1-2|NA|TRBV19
TGTGCCAGTAGGACCGCGGGACAGGGGACGTTTTACTATGGCTACACCTTC
CASRTAGQGTFYYGYTF
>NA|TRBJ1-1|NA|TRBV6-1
TGTGCCAGCAGTGAAGGGCCCCAGGGGCTTGCAGCTTTCTTT
CASSEGPQGLAAFF
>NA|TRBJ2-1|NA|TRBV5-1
TGCGCCAGCAGCTCCAACAATGAGCAGTTCTTC
CASSSNNEQFF
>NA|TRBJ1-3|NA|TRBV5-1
TGCGCCAGCAGCTTGGGACAGAGTGGAAACACCATATATTTT
CASSLGQSGNTIYF
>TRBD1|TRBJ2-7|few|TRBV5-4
TGTGCCAGCAGCTTGGAAGCAGGGGGCTTAGGAGAGCAGTACTTC
CASSLEAGGLGEQYF
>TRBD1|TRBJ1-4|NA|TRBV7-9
TGTGCCAGCAGCTTGAACAGGGGGGAGAATGAAAAACTGTTTTTT
CASSLNRGENEKLFF
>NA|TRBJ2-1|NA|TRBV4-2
TGTGCCAGCAGCCAAGAGGCCTCCTACAATGAGCAGTTCTTC
CASSQEASYNEQFF
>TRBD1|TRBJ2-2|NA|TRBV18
TGTGCCAGCTCACCAAGAACCGGGACAGCGAACACCGGGGAGCTGTTTTTT
CASSPRTGTANTGELFF
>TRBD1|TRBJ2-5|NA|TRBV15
TGTGCCACTAGAGACAGGGAAGGAGAGACCCAGTACTTC
CATRDREGETQYF
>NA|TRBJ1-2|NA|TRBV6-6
TGTGCCAGCAGTTACGGCGGGGGGCGGTATGGCTACACCTTC
CASSYGGGRYGYTF
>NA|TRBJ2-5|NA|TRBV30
TGTGCCTGGATGCGACGGGTGGAGACCCAGTACTTC
CAWMRRVETQYF
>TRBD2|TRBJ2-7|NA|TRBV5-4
TGTGCCAGCAGCTTGGAACTAGCGGGAGTGAGCGAGCAGTACTTC
CASSLELAGVSEQYF